One sample yielded the 17 T cell receptor beta chains listed below, sequenced in a study of T cell responses to AZD1222 COVID-19 vaccine. The protocol was immunoSEQ multiplex PCR, while the TCRdb copy is restricted to in-frame clones and leaves out a portion. The profile shows under 200,000 clones, approximately 89% of them singletons. The sequences come from peripheral blood, collected on day 0 of AZD1222 vaccination. These receptors all come from an adult in good health.

This rearrangement joins TRBV30 to TRBJ1-6; D call uncertain. There are 12 residues in the CDR3. V was pared by 6 bases and J by 7 bases, with 10 bases between. Germline values: CDR1 GTSNPN, CDR2 SVGIG (reference sequence). CDR3 residues: CACGEGNSPLHF. CDR3 coding DNA: TGTGCCTGTGGGGAAGGCAATTCACCCCTCCACTTT. The variable domain in full, with the rest retrieved from reference TRBV30 and TRBJ1-6, is SQTIHQWPATLVQPVGSPLSLECTVEGTSNPNLYWYRQAAGRGLQLLFYSVGIGQISSEVPQNLSASRPQDRQFILSSKKLLLSDSGFYLCACGEGNSPLHFGNGTRLTVT.

This clone was seen a single time. The CDR3 loop is CASSQDQGNTEAFF. CDR3 in DNA: TGCGCCAGCAGCCAAGACCAGGGGAACACTGAAGCTTTCTTT. The chain combines TRBV4-1 with TRBJ1-1; D is perhaps TRBD1 (5 bases). Trimming took off 0 bases at V and 1 base at J, with 6 bases between the two ends. The CDR3 consists of 14 residues. Germline V lookup: CDR1 MGHRA, CDR2 YSYEKL.

The CDR3 loop reads CASSMSGTSTDTQYF. The CDR3 nucleotides read TGTGCCAGCAGCATGAGCGGGACTAGCACAGATACGCAGTATTTT. The rearrangement links TRBV7-9 to TRBJ2-3, with 7 bases matching TRBD2. CDR1 SEHNR and CDR2 FQNEAQ come from the germline V gene (reference sequence). The ends lost 5 bases at V and 0 bases at J; junction bases unmatched: 5. This CDR3 spans 15 amino acids.

The chain uses TRBV6-1 and TRBJ1-5, with D unclear. There are 16 residues in the CDR3. The V end was cut by 4 bases, the J end by 0 bases, with 13 bases between. The V gene's germline CDR1 is MNHNS and CDR2 SASEGT. CDR3 protein: CASSGSFGYSNQPQHF. The CDR3, as DNA: TGTGCCAGCAGTGGAAGTTTCGGATATAGCAATCAGCCCCAGCATTTT.

This chain joins TRBV4-1 and TRBJ1-2; D unresolved. CDR1 is MGHRA, CDR2 YSYEKL, per germline. The CDR3 has 15 residues. V shed 4 bases and J shed 2 bases, with 14 bases lying between them. The CDR3 coding sequence is TGCGCCAGCAGCCCAAGGCCGGACGGCAACTATGGCTACACCTTC. It specifies CASSPRPDGNYGYTF.

A note on this clone: Its ends do not fully match the called genes, so a read error is possible. This chain uses TRBV30 with TRBJ1-2; D ambiguous. CDR1 is GTSNPN, CDR2 SVGIG, per germline (reference sequence). CDR3 length: 12 amino acids. For the CDR3, the DNA is TGTGCCCGGAGGTTGCCAGGCTATGGCTACACCTTC. Translating gives CARRLPGYGYTF.

The chain has TRBV6-5 and TRBJ1-5, with D uncertain. The CDR3 sequence is 14 residues long. Germline V gives CDR1 MNHEY, CDR2 SVGAGI. V lost 0 bases and J 5 bases, leaving 8 bases between the germline ends. In nucleotides, the CDR3 is TGTGCCAGCAGTTACTCGGACGCTTATCAGCCCCAGCATTTT. Amino acids: CASSYSDAYQPQHF.

This chain links TRBV10-3 with TRBJ2-1, with 16 bases fitting TRBD2. The CDR3 is 18 amino acids. V lost 6 bases and J lost 2; bases outside the gene matches: 7. Germline CDR1 is ENHRY and CDR2 is SYGVKD. CDR3 region: CAISGTSGRAWTYNEQFF. The CDR3 DNA follows: TGTGCCATCAGCGGGACTAGCGGGAGGGCCTGGACCTACAATGAGCAGTTCTTC.

As DNA, the CDR3 is TGTGCCAGCAGCCCTAGCGGGAGTTTGGCGGATACGCAGTATTTT. The encoded protein is CASSPSGSLADTQYF. This chain joins TRBV7-3 and TRBJ2-3; 10 bases agree with TRBD2. There are 15 residues in the CDR3. Germline CDR1 reads SGHTA; CDR2 reads FQGTGA. Trimming cost V 5 bases and J 6 bases; bases outside gene matches: 8.

As DNA, the CDR3 is TGTGCCAGCAGCTTATCTAGGGAGGATGAGCAGTTCTTC. The encoded protein is CASSLSREDEQFF. The chain carries TRBV11-2 and TRBJ2-1, with a weak D call TRBD2 (6 bases). CDR1 is SGHAT and CDR2 is FQNNGV in the germline V gene. The length of the CDR3 is 13 residues. V dropped 2 bases and J dropped 8 bases, with 10 bases sitting between them.

The chain joins TRBV2 to TRBJ2-3, with unresolved D. Trimming left V 3 bases short and J 0 bases short, with 1 base between. Germline CDR1 reads SNHLY; CDR2 reads FYNNEI. CDR3 length: 12 residues. CDR3 loop: CASSDSTDTQYF. The CDR3 nucleotides are TGTGCCAGCAGTGACAGCACAGATACGCAGTATTTT. The variable domain in full, with the rest retrieved from reference TRBV2 and TRBJ2-3, is EPEVTQTPSHQVTQMGQEVILRCVPISNHLYFYWYRQILGQKVEFLVSFYNNEISEKSEIFDDQFSVERPDGSNFTLKIRSTKLEDSAMYFCASSDSTDTQYFGPGTRLTVL.

The sample holds one count of this clone. CDR3 amino acids: CASSVGAGLSYNEQFF. The CDR3 DNA reads TGTGCCAGCAGTGTAGGGGCAGGACTCTCCTACAATGAGCAGTTCTTC. This chain uses TRBV6-4 with TRBJ2-1, with D tentatively TRBD1 or TRBD2 (5 bases each). The CDR3 length is 16 residues. V dropped 4 bases and J dropped 0 bases, with 13 bases sitting between them. Looked up from germline, CDR1 is MRHNA and CDR2 is SNTAGT.

V and J are TRBV30 and TRBJ2-7; unclear D gene. The CDR3 covers 13 residues. Germline V gives CDR1 GTSNPN, CDR2 SVGIG (reference sequence). V was shortened by 2 bases and J by 2 bases, with 10 bases between the two germline ends. The CDR3 region has the DNA TGTGCCTGGAGTCCGATCAGTCCCTACGAGCAGTACTTC. It translates to CAWSPISPYEQYF. The full variable domain, completed using reference TRBV30 and TRBJ2-7, is SQTIHQWPATLVQPVGSPLSLECTVEGTSNPNLYWYRQAAGRGLQLLFYSVGIGQISSEVPQNLSASRPQDRQFILSSKKLLLSDSGFYLCAWSPISPYEQYFGPGTRLTVT.

The chain links TRBV3-1 (or the pseudogene TRBV3-2) to TRBJ1-2; D might be TRBD1 (6 bases). Germline lookup yields CDR1 LGHDT and CDR2 YNNKEL (reference sequence). CDR3 size: 13 residues. V was clipped by 2 bases and J by 5 bases, with 9 bases between them. CDR3 in DNA: TGTGCCAGCAGCCAAACGGACAGTTATGGCTACACCTTC. It translates to CASSQTDSYGYTF.

The chain uses TRBV28 and TRBJ2-2, with D perhaps TRBD2 (5 bases). This CDR3 is 14 amino acids long. The germline V gene has CDR1 MDHEN and CDR2 SYDVKM. Trimming removed 6 bases from V and 5 bases from J, with 13 bases in between. This CDR3 is CASSRGQITGELFF. CDR3 coding DNA: TGTGCCAGCAGCCGCGGGCAGATAACCGGGGAGCTGTTTTTT.

The chain is built from TRBV18 and TRBJ2-6, with D perhaps TRBD1 or TRBD2 (6 bases each). Per germline, CDR1 KGHSH and CDR2 LQKENI. There are 16 residues in the CDR3. With 3 bases removed from V and 6 bases from J, the gap between germline ends came to 15 bases. The CDR3 protein is CASSPPWGAKANVLTF. The CDR3 nucleotides are TGTGCCAGCTCACCCCCCTGGGGGGCGAAGGCCAACGTCCTGACTTTC.

The chain employs TRBV28 and TRBJ2-7; 9 bases line up with TRBD1. CDR1 is MDHEN, CDR2 SYDVKM, per germline. This CDR3 is built from 14 residues. Trimming took 5 bases from V and 9 from J; bases not matched to a gene: 11. The DNA of the CDR3 is TGTGCCAGCAGTCTCCTAACCGGGACAGGGAGGCAGTACTTC. Its protein is CASSLLTGTGRQYF.